By sample fraction, the clone carrying this TCR beta chain is medium-sized. Its target is not known. The TCR beta CDR3 region was amplified by multiplex PCR employing 32 V and 13 J primers. TCRdb re-called the multiplex PCR reads with MiXCR, one entry per CDR3 protein. The sample includes fewer than 7,500 distinct CDR3 sequences, roughly 20% of them seen just once. CDR3 length: 14 amino acids. V was trimmed by 6 bases and J by 2 bases, leaving 14 bases between them. This specimen belongs to a study of immune heterogeneity within non-small cell lung tumors. Bulk tumor genomic DNA served as template, at 600 ng per sample. Surgical sampling yielded several biopsies per primary tumor (spaced far apart). Patients went through curative surgery, and their non-small cell lung cancer was untreated and newly diagnosed. Everyone who gave samples had just been diagnosed with non-small cell lung cancer and was having surgery with curative intent.

Study results and limitations: The study found high-frequency T-cell receptor beta clonotypes largely distinct between individual patients.

The specimen sequenced was lung tumor tissue. The receptor comes from a man aged 60 to 69 with non-small cell lung cancer. The chain uses TRBV12-3 or TRBV12-4 and TRBJ2-7; D ambiguous. CDR3 sequence reads: CASSNFGAPYEQYF. The CDR3 bases are TGTGCCAGCAGCAACTTCGGAGCCCCCTACGAGCAGTACTTC.